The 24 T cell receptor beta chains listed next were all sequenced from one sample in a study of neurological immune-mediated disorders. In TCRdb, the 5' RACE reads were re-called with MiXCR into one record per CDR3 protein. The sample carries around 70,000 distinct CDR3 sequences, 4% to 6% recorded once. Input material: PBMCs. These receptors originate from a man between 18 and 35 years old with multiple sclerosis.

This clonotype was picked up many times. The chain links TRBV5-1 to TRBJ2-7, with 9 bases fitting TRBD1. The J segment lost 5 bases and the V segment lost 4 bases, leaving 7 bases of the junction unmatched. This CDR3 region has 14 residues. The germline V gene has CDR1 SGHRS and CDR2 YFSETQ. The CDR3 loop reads CASSRGQGGDEQYF. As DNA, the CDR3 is TGCGCCAGCAGCCGGGGACAGGGCGGCGACGAGCAGTACTTC.

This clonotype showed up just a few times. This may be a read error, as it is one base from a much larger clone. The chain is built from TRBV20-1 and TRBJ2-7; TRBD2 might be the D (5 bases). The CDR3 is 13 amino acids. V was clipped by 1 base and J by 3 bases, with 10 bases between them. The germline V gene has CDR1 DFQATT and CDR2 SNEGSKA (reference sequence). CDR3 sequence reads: CSARAGIVYEQYF. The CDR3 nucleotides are TGCAGTGCTAGAGCGGGAATAGTCTACGAGCAGTACTTC.

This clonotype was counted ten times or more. DNA for the CDR3: TGCGCCAGCAGCTTGGGGGAGATCTACGAGCAGTACTTC. This gives the protein CASSLGEIYEQYF. The chain couples TRBV5-1 to TRBJ2-7, with a possible D match to TRBD2 (5 bases). V was shortened by 0 bases and J by 3 bases, with 7 bases between the two germline ends. This CDR3 region has 13 residues. Germline CDR1 SGHRS, CDR2 YFSETQ.

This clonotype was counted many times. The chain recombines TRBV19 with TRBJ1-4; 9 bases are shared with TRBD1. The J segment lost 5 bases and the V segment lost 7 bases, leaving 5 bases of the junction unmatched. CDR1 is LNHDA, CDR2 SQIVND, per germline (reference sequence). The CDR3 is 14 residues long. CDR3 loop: CASTLGQGNEKLFF. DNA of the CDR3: TGTGCCAGTACCCTCGGACAGGGGAATGAAAAACTGTTTTTT.

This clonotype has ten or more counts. CDR3 coding DNA: TGTGCCAGCAGCCAAGATGGGACAGGCAGTGGTGGCTACACCTTC. Its protein product is CASSQDGTGSGGYTF. The gene calls are TRBV14 and TRBJ1-2; 8 bases map to TRBD1. CDR3 size: 15 residues. The V and J ends lost 0 bases and 7 bases, in that order; junction bases with no gene match: 7. Germline lookup yields CDR1 SGHDN and CDR2 FVKESK.

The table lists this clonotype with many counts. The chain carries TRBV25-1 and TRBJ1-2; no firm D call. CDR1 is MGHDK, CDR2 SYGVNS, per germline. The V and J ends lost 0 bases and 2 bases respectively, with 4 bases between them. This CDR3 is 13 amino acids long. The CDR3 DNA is TGTGCCAGCAGTGAATATACCAACTATGGCTACACCTTC. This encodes CASSEYTNYGYTF.

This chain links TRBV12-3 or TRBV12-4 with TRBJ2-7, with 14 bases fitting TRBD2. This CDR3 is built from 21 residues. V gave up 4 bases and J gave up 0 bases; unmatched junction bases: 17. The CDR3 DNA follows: TGTGCCAGCAGTTACGGGACAGAAGGACTAGCGGGAGGTCAGAACTCCTACGAGCAGTACTTC. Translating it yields CASSYGTEGLAGGQNSYEQYF.

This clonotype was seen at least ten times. Written as DNA, the CDR3 is TGTGCCAGCAGTTTAGCTCTAGCGGGGGACGAGCAGTACTTC. It is translated as CASSLALAGDEQYF. V usage is TRBV12-3 or TRBV12-4 and J usage is TRBJ2-7; 10 nucleotides match TRBD2. The V segment lost 0 bases and the J segment 5 bases; nucleotides outside the gene matches: 1. There are 14 residues in the CDR3.

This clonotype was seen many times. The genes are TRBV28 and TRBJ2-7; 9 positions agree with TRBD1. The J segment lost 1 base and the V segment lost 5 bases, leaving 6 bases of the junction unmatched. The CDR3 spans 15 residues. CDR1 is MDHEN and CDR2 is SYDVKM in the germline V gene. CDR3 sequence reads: CASSPGQGLSYEQYF. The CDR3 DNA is TGTGCCAGCAGTCCCGGACAGGGGTTATCCTACGAGCAGTACTTC.

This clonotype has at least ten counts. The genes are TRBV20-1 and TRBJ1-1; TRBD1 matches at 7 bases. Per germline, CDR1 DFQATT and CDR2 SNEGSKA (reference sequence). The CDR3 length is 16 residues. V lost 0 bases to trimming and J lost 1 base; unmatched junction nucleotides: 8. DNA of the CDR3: TGCAGTGCTAGAGATCCAAACAGGGGCACGAACACTGAAGCTTTCTTT. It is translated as CSARDPNRGTNTEAFF.

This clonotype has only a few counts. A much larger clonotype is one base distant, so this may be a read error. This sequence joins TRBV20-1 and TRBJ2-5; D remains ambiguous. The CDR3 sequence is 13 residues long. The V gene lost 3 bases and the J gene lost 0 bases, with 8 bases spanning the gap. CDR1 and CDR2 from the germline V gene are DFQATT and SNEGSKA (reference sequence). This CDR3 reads CSASTTNQETQYF. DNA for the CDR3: TGCAGTGCTAGTACAACAAACCAAGAGACCCAGTACTTC.

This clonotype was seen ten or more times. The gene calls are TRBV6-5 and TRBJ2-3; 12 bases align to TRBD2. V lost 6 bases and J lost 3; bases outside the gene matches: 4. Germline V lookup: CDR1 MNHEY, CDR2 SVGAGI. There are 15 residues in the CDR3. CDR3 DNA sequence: TGTGCCAGCAGACACGGACTAGCGGGGACAGATACGCAGTATTTT. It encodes CASRHGLAGTDTQYF.

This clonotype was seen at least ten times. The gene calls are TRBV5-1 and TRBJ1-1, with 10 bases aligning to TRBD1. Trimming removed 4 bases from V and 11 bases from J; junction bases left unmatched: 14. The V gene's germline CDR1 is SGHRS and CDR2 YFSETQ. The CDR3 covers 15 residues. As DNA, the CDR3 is TGCGCCAGCAGCCCTAGGACAGGGGGAAGGTACGAGGCTTTCTTT. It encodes CASSPRTGGRYEAFF.

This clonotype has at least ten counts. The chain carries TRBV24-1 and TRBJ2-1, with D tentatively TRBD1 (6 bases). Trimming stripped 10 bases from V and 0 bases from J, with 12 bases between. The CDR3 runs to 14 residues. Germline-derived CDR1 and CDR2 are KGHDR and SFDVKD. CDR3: CATRSGDSYNEQFF. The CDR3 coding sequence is TGTGCCACGAGATCAGGGGACTCCTACAATGAGCAGTTCTTC.

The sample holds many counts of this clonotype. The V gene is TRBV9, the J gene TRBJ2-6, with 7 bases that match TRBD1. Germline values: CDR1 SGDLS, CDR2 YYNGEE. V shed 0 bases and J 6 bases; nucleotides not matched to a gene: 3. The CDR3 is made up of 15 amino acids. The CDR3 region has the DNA TGTGCCAGCAGCGTAGGGGGACAGAAGGCCAACGTCCTGACTTTC. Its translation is CASSVGGQKANVLTF. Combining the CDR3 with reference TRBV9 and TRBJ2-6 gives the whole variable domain DSGVTQTPKHLITATGQRVTLRCSPRSGDLSVYWYQQSLDQGLQFLIQYYNGEERAKGNILERFSAQQFPDLHSELNLSSLELGDSALYFCASSVGGQKANVLTFGAGSRLTVL.

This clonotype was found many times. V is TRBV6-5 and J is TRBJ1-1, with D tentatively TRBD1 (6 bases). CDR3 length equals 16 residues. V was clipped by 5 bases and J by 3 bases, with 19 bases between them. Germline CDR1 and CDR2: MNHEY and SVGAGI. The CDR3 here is CASSPLGGRRDTEAFF. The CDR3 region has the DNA TGTGCCAGCAGTCCCCTCGGGGGGCGGAGGGACACTGAAGCTTTCTTT.

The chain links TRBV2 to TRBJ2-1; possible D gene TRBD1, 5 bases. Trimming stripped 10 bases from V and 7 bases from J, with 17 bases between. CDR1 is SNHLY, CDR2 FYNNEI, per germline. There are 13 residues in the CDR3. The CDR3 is CATPSIGVNEQFF. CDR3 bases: TGTGCCACCCCGAGCATAGGGGTTAATGAGCAGTTCTTC.

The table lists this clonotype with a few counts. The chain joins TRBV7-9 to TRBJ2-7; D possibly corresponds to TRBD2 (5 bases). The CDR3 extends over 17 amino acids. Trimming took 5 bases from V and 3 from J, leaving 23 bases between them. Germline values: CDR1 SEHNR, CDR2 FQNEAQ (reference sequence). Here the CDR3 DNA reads TGTGCCAGCAGCCCACTCACAGACGGGGAAAGGGTCTACGAGCAGTACTTC. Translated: CASSPLTDGERVYEQYF.

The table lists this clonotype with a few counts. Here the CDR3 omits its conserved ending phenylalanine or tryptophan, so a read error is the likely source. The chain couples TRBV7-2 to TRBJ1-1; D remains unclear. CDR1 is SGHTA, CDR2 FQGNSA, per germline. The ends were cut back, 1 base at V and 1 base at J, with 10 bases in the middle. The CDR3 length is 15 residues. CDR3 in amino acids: CASSLEVGENTEAFN. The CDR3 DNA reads TGTGCCAGCAGCTTAGAAGTGGGAGAGAACACTGAAGCTTTCAAT.

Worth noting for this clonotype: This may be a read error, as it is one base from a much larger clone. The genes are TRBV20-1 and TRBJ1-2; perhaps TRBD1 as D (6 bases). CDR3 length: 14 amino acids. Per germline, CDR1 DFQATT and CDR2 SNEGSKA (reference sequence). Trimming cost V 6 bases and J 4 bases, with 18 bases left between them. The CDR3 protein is CSARRDKGLYGYTF. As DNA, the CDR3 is TGCAGTGCGCGAAGGGACAAAGGCCTCTATGGCTACACCTTC.

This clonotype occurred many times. This chain's CDR3 is CASSQAGGPDTQYF. CDR3 coding DNA: TGTGCCAGCAGCCAAGCTGGGGGGCCCGATACGCAGTATTTT. V and J are TRBV3-1 and TRBJ2-3; perhaps D is TRBD1 or TRBD2 (6 bases each). Germline CDR1 and CDR2: LGHDT and YNNKEL (reference sequence). V was pared by 1 base and J by 6 bases, with 11 bases between. The CDR3 spans 14 residues.

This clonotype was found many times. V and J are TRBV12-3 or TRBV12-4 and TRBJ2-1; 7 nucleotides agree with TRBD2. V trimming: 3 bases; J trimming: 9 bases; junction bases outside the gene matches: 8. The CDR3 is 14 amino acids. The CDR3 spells CASSFGAGSGEQFF. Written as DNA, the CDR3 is TGTGCCAGCAGTTTTGGAGCGGGGTCTGGTGAGCAGTTCTTC.

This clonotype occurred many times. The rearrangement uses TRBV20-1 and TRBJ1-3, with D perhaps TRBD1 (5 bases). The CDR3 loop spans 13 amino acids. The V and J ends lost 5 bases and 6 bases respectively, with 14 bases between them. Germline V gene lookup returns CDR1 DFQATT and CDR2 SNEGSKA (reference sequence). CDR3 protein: CSAGRDAVNTIYF. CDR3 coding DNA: TGCAGTGCTGGAAGGGACGCGGTAAACACCATATATTTT.

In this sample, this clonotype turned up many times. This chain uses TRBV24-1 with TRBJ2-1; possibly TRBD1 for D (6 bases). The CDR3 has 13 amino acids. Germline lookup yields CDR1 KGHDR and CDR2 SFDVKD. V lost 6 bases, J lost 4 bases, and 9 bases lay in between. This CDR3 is CATSKQGYNEQFF. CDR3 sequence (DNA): TGTGCCACCAGTAAACAGGGATACAATGAGCAGTTCTTC.